Each of the 12 T cell receptor beta chains below was sequenced from the same sample in a study of blood T cell repertoires in COVID-19. The method was immunoSEQ multiplex PCR; TCRdb's version includes in-frame clones alone and lacks a portion of them. Here the sample spans some 95,000 clones, 86% being singletons. Sequencing was performed on peripheral blood. These receptors were obtained from a man older than 75 with active or convalescent COVID-19.

CDR3 bases: TGTGCCAGCAGCTTAGGCAAAAACTATGGCTACACCTTC. Protein sequence: CASSLGKNYGYTF. The chain joins TRBV7-3 to TRBJ1-2; D not resolved. The ends were cut back, 2 bases at V and 2 bases at J, with 6 bases in the middle. The CDR3 runs 13 residues. Germline V CDR1 and CDR2: SGHTA, FQGTGA.

This clone has a single count. J is TRBJ2-3 and V is TRBV24-1; 7 bases fit TRBD1. CDR1 is KGHDR, CDR2 SFDVKD, per germline. The CDR3 loop spans 16 amino acids. V lost 4 bases, J lost 3 bases, and 9 bases stayed unmatched. The CDR3 DNA is TGTGCCACCAGTGACCGCACCGGGACAGTAACAGATACGCAGTATTTT. Translating it yields CATSDRTGTVTDTQYF.

This sequence joins TRBV24-1 and TRBJ1-5, with D unresolved. V was shortened by 5 bases and J by 1 base, with 8 bases between the two germline ends. Looked up from germline, CDR1 is KGHDR and CDR2 is SFDVKD. The CDR3 has 14 amino acids. CDR3 DNA: TGTGCCACCAGTGTGGGAGGGAGCAATCAGCCCCAGCATTTT. Encoded protein: CATSVGGSNQPQHF.

The CDR3 sequence: CASSPPGVAGGQFF. In DNA form, the CDR3 reads TGTGCCAGCAGCCCTCCGGGTGTCGCGGGGGGGCAGTTCTTC. The gene calls are TRBV14 and TRBJ2-1; 8 positions match TRBD2. The J segment lost 12 bases and the V segment lost 4 bases, leaving 11 bases of the junction unmatched. CDR1 and CDR2 from the germline V gene are SGHDN and FVKESK. This CDR3 comprises 14 residues.

The CDR3 nucleotides are TGTGCCAGCAGTGAAGCGATAGCGGGAGGGCGGGAGCAGTACTTC. Its protein product is CASSEAIAGGREQYF. The chain employs TRBV6-1 and TRBJ2-7; TRBD2 matches 11 bases. V lost 0 bases and J lost 7; bases outside the gene matches: 5. The germline V gene has CDR1 MNHNS and CDR2 SASEGT. The length of the CDR3 is 15 residues.

The V and J genes are TRBV4-1 and TRBJ1-2; D is possibly TRBD1 (5 bases). The germline V gene encodes CDR1 MGHRA and CDR2 YSYEKL. This CDR3 region has 15 residues. Trimming cost V 0 bases and J 2 bases, with 10 bases left between them. CDR3 nucleotides: TGCGCCAGCAGCCAAGACTTGACAGCCAACTATGGCTACACCTTC. This gives the protein CASSQDLTANYGYTF.

This clone appeared a few times. This chain uses TRBV9 with TRBJ2-6; the D is unclear. The CDR3 has 14 residues. V gave up 2 bases and J gave up 2 bases, with 5 bases separating them. Germline CDR1 SGDLS, CDR2 YYNGEE. CDR3 nucleotide sequence: TGTGCCAGCAGCGTCCGAGCTGGGGCCAACGTCCTGACTTTC. It translates to CASSVRAGANVLTF.

The chain combines TRBV19 with TRBJ2-1; 9 positions agree with TRBD1. Per the germline V gene, CDR1 is LNHDA and CDR2 is SQIVND (reference sequence). This CDR3 is built from 13 residues. V shed 8 bases, J shed 5 bases, and the junction held 4 bases outside the gene matches. CDR3 loop: CASLGQGHNEQFF. In DNA form, the CDR3 reads TGTGCCAGTCTGGGACAGGGACACAATGAGCAGTTCTTC.

The CDR3 region is CASSSPFGTRKETQYF. The DNA of the CDR3 is TGTGCCAGCAGTTCCCCTTTCGGGACTCGCAAAGAGACCCAGTACTTC. The chain combines TRBV6-5 with TRBJ2-5; maybe TRBD2 (6 bases). With 4 bases removed from V and 3 bases from J, the gap between germline ends came to 18 bases. From germline, CDR1 is MNHEY and CDR2 SVGAGI. This CDR3 region has 16 residues.

The chain uses TRBV4-1 and TRBJ2-5, with D possibly TRBD1 on 5 matching bases. The CDR3 loop spans 14 amino acids. The V end lost 0 bases, the J end lost 2 bases, and 7 bases lay between the germline ends. CDR1 and CDR2 from the germline V gene are MGHRA and YSYEKL. CDR3 in amino acids: CASSQEGAQETQYF. The CDR3 bases are TGCGCCAGCAGCCAAGAAGGGGCACAAGAGACCCAGTACTTC.

This chain links TRBV7-2 with TRBJ2-7; D gene unclear. The length of the CDR3 is 12 residues. Trimming took 5 bases from V and 7 from J, leaving 12 bases between them. CDR1 and CDR2 from the germline V gene are SGHTA and FQGNSA. The CDR3 DNA is TGTGCCAGCAGCCCAGTTTCGAGGGAGCAGTACTTC. It encodes CASSPVSREQYF.

CDR3 DNA sequence: TGTGCCAGCAGCTTAATGACTGGTAGCAATCAGCCCCAGCATTTT. Protein product: CASSLMTGSNQPQHF. V usage is TRBV7-2 and J usage is TRBJ1-5; D remains unclear. V gave up 2 bases and J gave up 0 bases, with 8 bases separating them. Per the germline V gene, CDR1 is SGHTA and CDR2 is FQGNSA. CDR3 length: 15 amino acids.